This T cell receptor (beta chain) emerged from a study of CD8 T cells in Susac syndrome. From germline, CDR1 is MNHEY and CDR2 SMNVEV (reference sequence). The CDR3 has 15 amino acids. With 4 bases removed from V and 7 bases from J, the gap between germline ends came to 17 bases. RNA, at about 0.5 to 1 ug, was reverse transcribed with random hexamers. TCRdb recomputed calls from the immunoSEQ multiplex PCR reads with MiXCR, one row per CDR3 protein. Among roughly 180,000 distinct CDR3 sequences listed, over 85% were seen once. Bulk CD8+ and CD4+ cells came from magnetic negative isolation; CD8+ TEMRA by FACS.

V is TRBV27 and J is TRBJ2-1, with D perhaps matching TRBD1 (5 bases). This TCR was sampled from a human donor in good health. The sequenced sample was CD4+ T cells from PBMCs. The CDR3: CASSSTPWGLNEQFF. In DNA, the CDR3 is TGTGCCAGCAGTTCCACCCCATGGGGCCTGAATGAGCAGTTCTTC.